These 20 T cell receptor beta chains were sequenced from one sample in a study of response to subunit inactivated influenza vaccine. TCRdb passed the RT-PCR reads through MiXCR, listing each CDR3 protein once. The sample lists roughly 170,000 distinct CDR3 sequences, around 8.8% occurring once. Sequenced here: non-naive T cells sorted from PBMCs, sampled on the day of vaccination. The receptors here all came from a man aged 50-60 years who received an inactivated influenza vaccine.

This clonotype was seen only a few times. The chain joins TRBV7-3 to TRBJ2-3; TRBD2 is a possible D gene (5 bases). The length of the CDR3 is 14 residues. V was pared by 0 bases and J by 4 bases, with 8 bases between. Germline CDR1 and CDR2: SGHTA and FQGTGA. The CDR3 loop is CASSLTGDADTQYF. The CDR3 DNA reads as TGTGCCAGCAGCTTAACGGGAGACGCAGATACGCAGTATTTT.

V usage is TRBV20-1 and J usage is TRBJ2-3; 8 bases are shared with TRBD2. Germline V CDR1 and CDR2: DFQATT, SNEGSKA (reference sequence). Germline trimming cut 5 bases from V and 0 bases from J; bases unmatched to any gene: 13. The CDR3 consists of 17 residues. CDR3 residues: CSASTAGAVGSTDTQYF. CDR3 in DNA: TGCAGTGCTTCAACAGCGGGGGCTGTCGGTAGCACAGATACGCAGTATTTT.

The chain has TRBV29-1 and TRBJ2-3; D ambiguous. V shed 2 bases and J shed 6 bases, with 21 bases lying between them. The CDR3 runs 16 residues. CDR1 and CDR2 from the germline V gene are SQVTM and ANQGSEA. CDR3 region: CSVERAALLLVDTQYF. The DNA of the CDR3 is TGCAGCGTTGAAAGGGCAGCTCTTCTCCTCGTTGATACGCAGTATTTT.

The V gene is TRBV5-1, the J gene TRBJ2-3; TRBD1 or TRBD2 may be the D gene (6 bases each). V dropped 0 bases and J dropped 2 bases, with 13 bases sitting between them. Germline CDR1 and CDR2: SGHRS and YFSETQ. The CDR3 covers 16 residues. The CDR3 bases are TGCGCCAGCAGCTTGGAGGGGGGATCTGACACAGATACGCAGTATTTT. Translated, it gives CASSLEGGSDTDTQYF. The entire variable domain, with the rest obtained from reference TRBV5-1 and TRBJ2-3, is as follows: KAGVTQTPRYLIKTRGQQVTLSCSPISGHRSVSWYQQTPGQGLQFLFEYFSETQRNKGNFPGRFSGRQFSNSRSEMNVSTLELGDSALYLCASSLEGGSDTDTQYFGPGTRLTVL.

The gene calls are TRBV7-9 and TRBJ2-3, with D unclear. V lost 3 bases and J lost 6, with 10 bases in between. CDR1 and CDR2 (germline): SEHNR, FQNEAQ (reference sequence). The CDR3 is made up of 13 amino acids. The CDR3 is CASSFDGWDTQYF. The CDR3 nucleotides are TGTGCCAGCAGCTTTGACGGGTGGGATACGCAGTATTTT.

The chain is built from TRBV28 and TRBJ1-4; TRBD1 is a possible D gene (5 bases). The V gene's germline CDR1 is MDHEN and CDR2 SYDVKM. This CDR3 is 17 amino acids long. Trimming took off 4 bases at V and 4 bases at J, with 19 bases between the two ends. The CDR3 DNA is TGTGCCAGCAGTTCCAACAAATGGGGGTCCTTTAATGAAAAACTGTTTTTT. Protein product: CASSSNKWGSFNEKLFF.

This clonotype was counted only a few times. This chain links TRBV6-1 with TRBJ2-1, with TRBD1 identical over 7 bases. The CDR3 covers 17 residues. Looked up from germline, CDR1 is MNHNS and CDR2 is SASEGT. Unmatched junction bases numbered 11, after V lost 6 bases and J lost 0 bases. The CDR3 loop is CASRKPGQRSSYNEQFF. The CDR3 DNA reads TGTGCCAGCAGAAAACCGGGACAGCGGAGCTCCTACAATGAGCAGTTCTTC.

The sample holds a few counts of this clonotype. The V call is TRBV29-1, the J call TRBJ2-7; TRBD2 matches at 8 bases. V shed 4 bases and J 0 bases; nucleotides not matched to a gene: 2. This CDR3 is 13 amino acids long. Germline CDR1 SQVTM, CDR2 ANQGSEA. CDR3 bases: TGCAGCGTTGCTAGCGGGTCCTCCTACGAGCAGTACTTC. Protein product: CSVASGSSYEQYF.

This clonotype was seen repeatedly, ten times or more. The chain employs TRBV20-1 and TRBJ1-2; D gene ambiguous. The CDR3 loop spans 12 amino acids. V dropped 4 bases and J dropped 4 bases, with 10 bases sitting between them. Looked up from germline, CDR1 is DFQATT and CDR2 is SNEGSKA (reference sequence). This CDR3 reads CSANGAAYGYTF. CDR3 DNA: TGCAGTGCTAACGGAGCCGCCTATGGCTACACCTTC.

The V and J genes are TRBV4-3 and TRBJ2-7; D remains ambiguous. The CDR3 is made up of 14 amino acids. Trimming left V 4 bases short and J 6 bases short, with 16 bases between. Looked up from germline, CDR1 is LGHNA and CDR2 is YSLEER. The CDR3 spells CASSRKTQAPEQYF. In DNA form, the CDR3 reads TGCGCCAGCAGCCGTAAGACTCAGGCTCCCGAGCAGTACTTC.

The chain carries TRBV18 and TRBJ2-3; D is unclear. The CDR3 has 12 amino acids. The ends were cut back, 11 bases at V and 2 bases at J, with 11 bases in the middle. Germline V CDR1 and CDR2: KGHSH, LQKENI. CDR3 sequence: CAAGPSTDTQYF. Here the CDR3 DNA reads TGTGCCGCTGGACCCTCCACAGATACGCAGTATTTT.

The CDR3: CASSVEAGAGELFF. The CDR3 DNA reads TGTGCCAGCAGCGTAGAGGCAGGGGCCGGGGAGCTGTTTTTT. The chain joins TRBV9 to TRBJ2-2, with D perhaps matching TRBD1 (6 bases). Trimming shortened V by 0 bases and J by 6 bases, and 9 bases separated the two germline ends. The length of the CDR3 is 14 residues. The germline V gene encodes CDR1 SGDLS and CDR2 YYNGEE.

This clonotype was observed a few times. The V gene is TRBV4-2, the J gene TRBJ2-6; D may be TRBD2 (6 bases). The V gene lost 4 bases and the J gene lost 3 bases, with 13 bases spanning the gap. Germline V gives CDR1 LGHNA, CDR2 YNFKEQ. The CDR3 has 16 residues. CDR3 in amino acids: CASSPLEDYGANVLTF. The CDR3 DNA sequence: TGTGCCAGCAGCCCCCTTGAGGACTATGGGGCCAACGTCCTGACTTTC.

This clonotype was seen repeatedly, ten times or more. The chain joins TRBV28 to TRBJ1-2; weak D call: TRBD1 (6 bases). This CDR3 spans 11 amino acids. Germline loops: CDR1 MDHEN, CDR2 SYDVKM. Trimming removed 5 bases from V and 7 bases from J, with 8 bases in between. The CDR3 DNA reads TGTGCCAGCAGTCGGGACACTGGCTACACCTTC. It codes for CASSRDTGYTF.

This clonotype has a count of ten or more. The V call is TRBV12-3 or TRBV12-4, the J call TRBJ2-2; TRBD1 matches 7 bases. The CDR3 is 15 residues long. The V gene end was trimmed by 1 base and the J gene end by 6 bases; junction bases not matched to a gene: 5. The CDR3 bases are TGTGCCAGCAGTTTAGTAGGGGGCTTCGCCGGGGAGCTGTTTTTT. Amino acids: CASSLVGGFAGELFF.

This clonotype has a count of ten or more. The chain couples TRBV7-2 to TRBJ1-6; D not resolved. This CDR3 is 12 amino acids long. The V end lost 2 bases, the J end lost 4 bases, and 0 bases lay between the germline ends. Germline V CDR1 and CDR2: SGHTA, FQGNSA. The CDR3 sequence is CASSLYNSPLHF. As DNA, the CDR3 is TGTGCCAGCAGCTTATATAATTCACCCCTCCACTTT.

The chain carries TRBV6-2 or TRBV6-3 and TRBJ2-7; D is undetermined. CDR3 length equals 17 residues. The ends were cut back, 6 bases at V and 2 bases at J, with 23 bases in the middle. The V gene's germline CDR1 is MNHEY and CDR2 SVGEGT. CDR3 amino acids: CASRSSPRTTVPYEQYF. The CDR3 DNA sequence: TGTGCCAGCAGATCCTCACCCAGAACTACCGTCCCCTACGAGCAGTACTTC.

The chain couples TRBV6-1 to TRBJ2-7; 7 positions match TRBD2. V dropped 6 bases and J dropped 1; count of bases not matched to a gene: 6. The length of the CDR3 is 14 residues. Germline V lookup: CDR1 MNHNS, CDR2 SASEGT. In DNA form, the CDR3 reads TGTGCCAGCAGGGGAACTAGCGATTCCTACGAGCAGTACTTC. It translates to CASRGTSDSYEQYF.

This clonotype was found a few times. The J gene is TRBJ2-7, the V gene TRBV20-1, with D perhaps matching TRBD1 (7 bases). V was trimmed by 5 bases and J by 4 bases, leaving 21 bases between them. Germline lookup yields CDR1 DFQATT and CDR2 SNEGSKA (reference sequence). CDR3 length: 15 amino acids. CDR3 residues: CSAPGQEGVGYEQYF. CDR3 in DNA: TGCAGTGCTCCTGGACAGGAGGGGGTCGGGTACGAGCAGTACTTC.

The V and J genes are TRBV6-2 or TRBV6-3 and TRBJ2-7, with 11 positions matching TRBD2. This CDR3 has 13 residues. CDR1 is MNHEY and CDR2 is SVGEGT in the germline V gene. The J segment lost 4 bases and the V segment lost 6 bases, leaving 2 bases of the junction unmatched. CDR3 DNA sequence: TGTGCCAGCAGACTAGCGGGGGCTTACGAGCAGTACTTC. It encodes CASRLAGAYEQYF.